Listed below are T cell receptor beta chains from one sample, sequenced in a study of Ad26.COV2.S vaccination and SARS-CoV-2 variants. TCRdb keeps only in-frame clones here, not all; method: immunoSEQ multiplex PCR. This table has about 440,000 clones, around 85% appearing once. Specimen: peripheral blood, collected in a trial of Ad26.COV2.S vaccine versus placebo. These receptors all stem from a person aged 18 to 65 who received the Ad26.COV2.S COVID-19 vaccine or a placebo. The CDR3 runs from the conserved cysteine through the conserved F or W. The D gene is left open where the match is weak. The listing skips clone size in some rows; elsewhere it reads once, few, many or a size class.

size: once; V: TRBV28; D: NA; J: TRBJ1-2; CDR3: CASSSHGYTF; DNA: TGTGCCAGCAGTTCGCATGGCTACACCTTC
size: NA; V: TRBV21-1; D: NA; J: TRBJ2-3; CDR3: CATLAGGTDTQYF; DNA: TGTGCCACACTAGCGGGAGGCACAGATACGCAGTATTTT
size: once; V: TRBV3-1/TRBV3-2; D: NA; J: TRBJ2-6; CDR3: CASRRTGANVLTF; DNA: TGTGCCAGCAGGAGGACTGGGGCCAACGTCCTGACTTTC
size: NA; V: TRBV6-6; D: NA; J: TRBJ1-1; CDR3: CASSPRMNTEAFF; DNA: TGTGCCAGCAGTCCCAGGATGAACACTGAAGCTTTCTTT
size: once; V: TRBV3-1/TRBV3-2; D: TRBD1; J: TRBJ1-4; CDR3: CASSQKGQLNEKLFF; DNA: TGTGCCAGCAGCCAAAAGGGACAGCTCAATGAAAAACTGTTTTTT
size: few; V: TRBV6-5; D: NA; J: TRBJ1-6; CDR3: CASSLQGFWNSPLHF; DNA: TGTGCCAGCAGTCTGCAGGGGTTCTGGAATTCACCCCTCCACTTT
size: NA; V: TRBV28; D: TRBD1; J: TRBJ2-6; CDR3: CASSTGGAGANVLTF; DNA: TGTGCCAGCAGCACAGGGGGCGCCGGGGCCAACGTCCTGACTTTC
size: NA; V: TRBV5-4; D: NA; J: TRBJ1-3; CDR3: CASSAGTFRSGNTIYF; DNA: TGTGCCAGCAGCGCGGGGACATTTCGCTCTGGAAACACCATATATTTT
size: NA; V: TRBV6-5; D: NA; J: TRBJ2-2; CDR3: CASSYFRGRTGELFF; DNA: TGTGCCAGCAGTTACTTCAGGGGGAGGACCGGGGAGCTGTTTTTT
size: once; V: TRBV5-4; D: TRBD2; J: TRBJ2-3; CDR3: CASSLGRTSGTDTQYF; DNA: TGTGCCAGCAGCTTGGGTCGGACTAGCGGGACAGATACGCAGTATTTT
size: few; V: TRBV6-2/TRBV6-3; D: NA; J: TRBJ2-7; CDR3: CASSWDSPGTQEQYF; DNA: TGTGCCAGCAGCTGGGACTCCCCCGGGACACAAGAGCAGTACTTC
size: NA; V: TRBV28; D: TRBD1; J: TRBJ1-1; CDR3: CASRVGGIGSRKTEAFF; DNA: TGTGCCAGCAGGGTAGGGGGCATCGGGAGTAGAAAGACTGAAGCTTTCTTT
size: NA; V: TRBV3-1/TRBV3-2; D: TRBD1; J: TRBJ1-1; CDR3: CASSPSDRVSTEAFF; DNA: TGTGCCAGCAGCCCATCGGACAGGGTGAGCACTGAAGCTTTCTTT
size: NA; V: TRBV6-1; D: NA; J: TRBJ1-2; CDR3: CASSEAHGDIYGYTF; DNA: TGTGCCAGCAGTGAAGCGCACGGAGACATTTATGGCTACACCTTC
size: NA; V: TRBV12-3/TRBV12-4; D: NA; J: TRBJ2-1; CDR3: CASSRRNEQFF; DNA: TGTGCCAGCAGTCGCAGGAATGAGCAGTTCTTC
size: NA; V: TRBV20-1; D: NA; J: TRBJ2-5; CDR3: CSASGVVRTQETQYF; DNA: TGCAGTGCTAGTGGGGTGGTGCGCACCCAAGAGACCCAGTACTTC
size: NA; V: TRBV27; D: NA; J: TRBJ2-2; CDR3: CASSISGRGELFF; DNA: TGTGCCAGCAGCATATCAGGGCGCGGGGAGCTGTTTTTT
size: NA; V: TRBV7-6; D: NA; J: TRBJ2-7; CDR3: CASSLGAEQYF; DNA: TGTGCCAGCAGCTTAGGCGCCGAGCAGTACTTC
size: NA; V: TRBV7-6; D: NA; J: TRBJ2-2; CDR3: CASSLSGATGELFF; DNA: TGTGCCAGCAGCTTATCTGGGGCCACCGGGGAGCTGTTTTTT
size: NA; V: TRBV7-2; D: TRBD2; J: TRBJ2-7; CDR3: CASSLLSGGYEQYF; DNA: TGTGCCAGCAGCTTACTTAGCGGGGGCTACGAGCAGTACTTC
size: NA; V: TRBV27; D: NA; J: TRBJ1-6; CDR3: CASRRGLWSSPLHF; DNA: TGTGCCAGCAGACGGGGTTTGTGGAGTTCACCCCTCCACTTT
size: NA; V: TRBV19; D: NA; J: TRBJ1-3; CDR3: CASDTDTGNTIYF; DNA: TGTGCCAGTGACACAGATACTGGAAACACCATATATTTT
size: NA; V: TRBV7-9; D: NA; J: TRBJ2-7; CDR3: CASSLGLSYEQYF; DNA: TGTGCCAGCAGCCTGGGACTTTCCTACGAGCAGTACTTC
size: NA; V: TRBV6-5; D: NA; J: TRBJ2-1; CDR3: CASSQGTRQFF; DNA: TGTGCCAGCAGTCAGGGGACAAGACAGTTCTTC
size: NA; V: TRBV3-1/TRBV3-2; D: NA; J: TRBJ2-5; CDR3: CASSQNRATETQYF; DNA: TGTGCCAGCAGCCAAAACCGGGCTACAGAGACCCAGTACTTC
size: NA; V: TRBV19; D: TRBD1; J: TRBJ2-1; CDR3: CATRGEFGTGAYNEQFF; DNA: TGTGCCACCAGGGGGGAGTTCGGGACAGGGGCCTACAATGAGCAGTTCTTC
size: NA; V: TRBV9; D: TRBD2; J: TRBJ2-1; CDR3: CASSVTGGLAGGVNEQFF; DNA: TGTGCCAGCAGCGTAACCGGTGGACTAGCGGGAGGAGTCAATGAGCAGTTCTTC
size: NA; V: TRBV5-1; D: NA; J: TRBJ2-1; CDR3: CASSPGPPGTHNEQFF; DNA: TGCGCCAGCAGCCCCGGGCCCCCCGGGACTCACAATGAGCAGTTCTTC